This TCR beta chain was captured in a study of T cells after yellow fever vaccination. In the study overall: The authors prepared low-cell-number fractions using SMART-Seq v4 Ultra Low Input.

Note on this clonotype: Its antigen is still unknown.

TCRdb independently ran MiXCR on the 5' RACE reads; one entry per CDR3 protein. The table has 610,000 or so distinct CDR3 sequences, about 12% seen once. Germline V gene data show CDR1 as SGHRS and CDR2 as YFSETQ. The J segment lost 5 bases and the V segment lost 3 bases, leaving 8 bases of the junction unmatched. The CDR3 contains 15 residues. The study's findings and limits: The secondary response peaked faster, at day 5 versus 15, but was weaker.

The J gene is TRBJ2-5, the V gene TRBV5-1; 9 bases align to TRBD2. The input for sequencing was PBMCs, taken on the day of the yellow fever booster vaccination. The origin of this receptor is a man between 25 and 39 years old who received the YFV17D yellow fever vaccine. The CDR3 DNA follows: TGCGCCAGCAGCTACAATAGCGGGAGTGGGGAGACCCAGTACTTC. Translated, it gives CASSYNSGSGETQYF. The whole variable domain, remainder taken from reference TRBV5-1 and TRBJ2-5, is KAGVTQTPRYLIKTRGQQVTLSCSPISGHRSVSWYQQTPGQGLQFLFEYFSETQRNKGNFPGRFSGRQFSNSRSEMNVSTLELGDSALYLCASSYNSGSGETQYFGPGTRLLVL.